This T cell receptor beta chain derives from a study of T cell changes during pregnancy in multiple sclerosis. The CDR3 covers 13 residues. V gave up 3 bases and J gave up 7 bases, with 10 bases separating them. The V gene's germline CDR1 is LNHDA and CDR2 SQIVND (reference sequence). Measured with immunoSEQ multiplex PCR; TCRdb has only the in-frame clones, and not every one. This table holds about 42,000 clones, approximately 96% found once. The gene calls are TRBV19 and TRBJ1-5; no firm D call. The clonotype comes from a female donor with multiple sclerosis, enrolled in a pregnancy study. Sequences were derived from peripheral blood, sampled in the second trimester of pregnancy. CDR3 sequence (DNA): TGTGCCAGTAGTATGTGGGCTGAGCAGCCCCAGCATTTT. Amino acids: CASSMWAEQPQHF. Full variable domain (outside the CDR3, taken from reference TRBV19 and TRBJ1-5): DGGITQSPKYLFRKEGQNVTLSCEQNLNHDAMYWYRQDPGQGLRLIYYSQIVNDFQKGDIAEGYSVSREKKESFPLTVTSAQKNPTAFYLCASSMWAEQPQHFGDGTRLSIL.